This T cell receptor beta chain was recovered during a study of coeliac disease. Study-wide background: Refractory type I patients had no gluten-free diet response for over 12 months. Whole-study findings and limits: The authors considered this approach unsuitable for unbiased detection of gliadin-specific T cells. Most TRB amino acid sequences occurred in only one sample.

Sequenced by immunoSEQ multiplex PCR; TCRdb stores in-frame clones only, minus some. The sample holds over 3,000 clones, roughly three quarters seen once. The trim removed 3 bases at V and 3 bases at J, leaving 7 bases unmatched. The CDR3 sequence is 15 residues long. Per the germline V gene, CDR1 is SGDLS and CDR2 is YYNGEE. This clone was seen only a few times. Antigen: not known. The sample taken for sequencing was intraepithelial lymphocytes from the gut. This clonotype was obtained from a man between 25 and 39 years old with celiac disease. The J gene is TRBJ1-1, the V gene TRBV9; 8 bases align to TRBD1. The CDR3 DNA reads as TGTGCCAGCAGCGACCCCAGGGGGCGAGACACTGAAGCTTTCTTT. Its protein is CASSDPRGRDTEAFF.